This is a list of T cell receptor beta chains from one sample in a study of OX40 agonist ivuxolimab in advanced cancers. Method: immunoSEQ multiplex PCR; TCRdb's copy keeps in-frame clones and lacks some. Of fewer than 25,000 clones listed, 70% to 90% are singletons. Sample: CD4+ or CD8+ T cells sorted from blood, taken in a trial of the OX40 agonist ivuxolimab. These receptors were taken from an adult with an advanced solid tumor such as melanoma, head and neck, liver or kidney cancer. Each CDR3 is given with its conserved first and last residue. D genes are given only for firm matches.

TRBV6-6	TRBJ1-5	NA	CASSQGEPQHF	TGTGCCAGCAGTCAAGGGGAGCCCCAGCATTTT
TRBV28	TRBJ1-4	TRBD1	CASKGTGNEKLFF	TGTGCCAGCAAAGGGACAGGGAATGAAAAACTGTTTTTT
TRBV11-3	TRBJ1-1	NA	CASSLPGYTEAFF	TGTGCCAGCAGCTTACCAGGTTACACTGAAGCTTTCTTT
TRBV4-2	TRBJ2-1	NA	CASSHPQIVYNEQFF	TGTGCCAGCAGCCACCCACAAATAGTCTACAATGAGCAGTTCTTC
TRBV18	TRBJ2-5	TRBD2	CASSLGLVTQETQYF	TGTGCCAGCTCACTGGGACTAGTGACACAAGAGACCCAGTACTTC
TRBV19	TRBJ2-1	NA	CASSIAGYNEQFF	TGTGCCAGTAGTATTGCGGGCTACAATGAGCAGTTCTTC
TRBV2	TRBJ2-7	NA	CAFRGGFYEQYF	TGTGCTTTCAGGGGCGGGTTTTACGAGCAGTACTTC
TRBV7-9	TRBJ1-1	NA	CASSLHGGTEAFF	TGTGCCAGCAGCTTGCACGGAGGCACTGAAGCTTTCTTT
TRBV9	TRBJ2-2	TRBD1	CASSTPRHTGANTGELFF	TGTGCCAGCAGCACCCCGCGACACACAGGGGCCAACACCGGGGAGCTGTTTTTT
TRBV4-1	TRBJ2-7	TRBD2	CASSQALAGGMYEQYF	TGCGCCAGCAGCCAAGCCCTAGCGGGAGGGATGTACGAGCAGTACTTC